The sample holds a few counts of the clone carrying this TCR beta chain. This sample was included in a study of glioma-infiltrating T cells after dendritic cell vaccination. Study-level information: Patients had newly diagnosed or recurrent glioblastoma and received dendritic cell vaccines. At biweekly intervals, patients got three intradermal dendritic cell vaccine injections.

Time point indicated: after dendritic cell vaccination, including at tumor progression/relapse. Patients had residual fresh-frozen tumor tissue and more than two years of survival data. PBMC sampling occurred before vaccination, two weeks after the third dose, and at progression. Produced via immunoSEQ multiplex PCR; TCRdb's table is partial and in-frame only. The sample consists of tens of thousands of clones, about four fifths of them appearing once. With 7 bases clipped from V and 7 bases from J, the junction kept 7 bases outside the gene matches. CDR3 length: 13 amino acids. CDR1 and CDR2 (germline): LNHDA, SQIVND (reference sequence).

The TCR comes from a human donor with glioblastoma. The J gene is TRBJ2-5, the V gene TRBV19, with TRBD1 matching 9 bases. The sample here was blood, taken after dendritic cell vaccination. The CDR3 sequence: CASNPTGGRTQYF. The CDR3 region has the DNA TGTGCCAGTAACCCGACAGGGGGTAGGACCCAGTACTTC.